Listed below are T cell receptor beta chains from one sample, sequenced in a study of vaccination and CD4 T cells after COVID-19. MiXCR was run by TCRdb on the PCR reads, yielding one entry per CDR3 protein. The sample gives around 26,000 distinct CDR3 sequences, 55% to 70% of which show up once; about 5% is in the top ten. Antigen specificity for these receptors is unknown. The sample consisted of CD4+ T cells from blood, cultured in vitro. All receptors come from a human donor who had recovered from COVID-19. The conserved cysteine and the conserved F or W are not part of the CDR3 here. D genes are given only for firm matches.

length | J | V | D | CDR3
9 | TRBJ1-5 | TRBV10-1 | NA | ARSLSQPQH
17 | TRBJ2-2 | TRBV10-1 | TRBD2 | ASSLIVLAGGPLTGELF
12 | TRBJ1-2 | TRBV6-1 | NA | ASSRGQPGYGYT
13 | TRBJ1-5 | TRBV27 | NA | ASSFQGDGNQPQH
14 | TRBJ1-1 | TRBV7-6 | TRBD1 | ASSKTGGGQNTEAF
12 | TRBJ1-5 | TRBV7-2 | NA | ASSSGLGNQPQH
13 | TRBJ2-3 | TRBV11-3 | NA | ASSLGGSSTDTQY
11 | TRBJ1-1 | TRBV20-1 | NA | SASPHSNTEAF
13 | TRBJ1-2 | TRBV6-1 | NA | ASTDPQGSSYGYT
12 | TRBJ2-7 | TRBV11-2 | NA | ASRQRTESYEQY
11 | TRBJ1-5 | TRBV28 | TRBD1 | ASRRQGWGPQH
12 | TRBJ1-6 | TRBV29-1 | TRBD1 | SVALQGADSPLH
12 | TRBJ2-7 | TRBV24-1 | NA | ATSETSGRHEQY